These 19 T cell receptor beta chains share one sample of origin, sequenced in a study of cytomegalovirus exposure and HLA in healthy donors. Amplification used 60 Vbeta primers and 13 Jbeta primers. Profiling relied on immunoSEQ multiplex PCR, and the TCRdb table lists in-frame clones only, not all of them. Among about 170,000 clones listed, around 84% were seen once. Sequenced material: PBMCs. These receptors all stem from a boy younger than 10 in good health and CMV-seronegative.

The rearrangement uses TRBV5-4 and TRBJ2-6; D might be TRBD1 (6 bases). Germline V gene data show CDR1 as SGHNT and CDR2 as YYREEE (reference sequence). CDR3 length equals 15 residues. The V and J ends lost 2 bases and 2 bases respectively, with 8 bases between them. This CDR3 is CASSLDRPGANVLTF. For the CDR3, the DNA is TGTGCCAGCAGCTTAGACAGGCCTGGGGCCAACGTCCTGACTTTC.

This clone has a handful of counts. The chain is built from TRBV18 and TRBJ2-1; TRBD2 matches at 8 bases. Germline V gene lookup returns CDR1 KGHSH and CDR2 LQKENI. The CDR3 contains 15 residues. V gave up 6 bases and J gave up 8 bases; unmatched junction bases: 12. The CDR3 protein is CASSGAGAGADEQFF. The DNA of the CDR3 is TGTGCCAGCTCCGGGGCCGGAGCGGGAGCCGATGAGCAGTTCTTC.

The rearrangement uses TRBV15 and TRBJ1-2; D unresolved. The length of the CDR3 is 13 residues. Trimming took off 4 bases at V and 0 bases at J, with 6 bases between the two ends. In germline, CDR1 is LNHNV, CDR2 YYDKDF (reference sequence). For the CDR3, the DNA is TGTGCCACCAGCACCCGTGCTAACTATGGCTACACCTTC. Translation: CATSTRANYGYTF.

J is TRBJ2-3 and V is TRBV5-1; perhaps TRBD1 as D (5 bases). The germline V gene has CDR1 SGHRS and CDR2 YFSETQ. The CDR3 totals 15 residues. Trimming cost V 0 bases and J 0 bases, with 8 bases left between them. The chain's CDR3 is CASSLARASTDTQYF. The CDR3 DNA is TGCGCCAGCAGCTTGGCCAGGGCCAGCACAGATACGCAGTATTTT.

This chain uses TRBV19 with TRBJ2-2; D uncertain. The V end was cut by 0 bases, the J end by 7 bases, with 9 bases between. The CDR3 runs to 14 residues. From germline, CDR1 is LNHDA and CDR2 SQIVND (reference sequence). The CDR3 sequence: CASSIDGVIGELFF. For the CDR3, the DNA is TGTGCCAGTAGTATAGATGGAGTCATCGGGGAGCTGTTTTTT.

A single count supports this clone. This chain connects TRBV19 to TRBJ1-3, with D perhaps matching TRBD1 (6 bases). This CDR3 spans 13 amino acids. Germline V lookup: CDR1 LNHDA, CDR2 SQIVND (reference sequence). V was clipped by 8 bases and J by 3 bases, with 11 bases between them. The CDR3 spells CASGQTGGNTIYF. The CDR3 DNA reads as TGTGCCAGTGGACAGACCGGTGGAAACACCATATATTTT.

The CDR3 loop is CAWSAATGTDPYTF. The CDR3, as DNA: TGTGCCTGGAGCGCGGCTACCGGGACAGACCCATACACCTTC. J is TRBJ1-2 and V is TRBV30; TRBD1 aligns across 7 bases. After removal of 3 bases from V and 11 bases from J, the junction contained 15 bases not matched to a gene. Germline CDR1 GTSNPN, CDR2 SVGIG (reference sequence). The CDR3 loop spans 14 amino acids.

This chain links TRBV5-1 with TRBJ1-1, with TRBD1 matching 8 bases. This CDR3 comprises 15 residues. Germline assignment: CDR1 SGHRS and CDR2 YFSETQ. V was pared by 0 bases and J by 5 bases, with 6 bases of the junction left unmatched. CDR3 nucleotide sequence: TGCGCCAGCAGCTTGGAAGCAGGGGGCGCGACTGAAGCTTTCTTT. Translated, it gives CASSLEAGGATEAFF.

The gene calls are TRBV5-5 and TRBJ1-3; D possibly corresponds to TRBD1 (6 bases). Per the germline V gene, CDR1 is SGHKS and CDR2 is YYEKEE (reference sequence). The CDR3 runs to 16 residues. Trimming left V 3 bases short and J 2 bases short, with 15 bases between. Written as DNA, the CDR3 is TGTGCCAGCAGCTGGGGGAGGGGGGGCCCTGGAAACACCATATATTTT. Protein: CASSWGRGGPGNTIYF.

This clone was observed once. This chain joins TRBV28 and TRBJ2-3, with D hard to call. Trimming removed 6 bases at V and 6 bases at J, with 10 bases between. This CDR3 has 12 amino acids. Germline lookup yields CDR1 MDHEN and CDR2 SYDVKM. The CDR3 is CASRSPQDTQYF. The CDR3 nucleotides are TGTGCCAGCAGGTCTCCACAGGATACGCAGTATTTT.

This sequence joins TRBV27 and TRBJ1-1; weak D call: TRBD1 (6 bases). Germline V gene sequence: CDR1 MNHEY, CDR2 SMNVEV (reference sequence). CDR3 length equals 15 residues. Deletions cut 4 bases from V and 3 bases from J, with 15 bases between. The CDR3 sequence: CASSSRFGGHTEAFF. The DNA of the CDR3 is TGTGCCAGCAGTTCTCGCTTCGGGGGGCACACTGAAGCTTTCTTT.

This clone was observed a handful of times. V usage is TRBV14 and J usage is TRBJ2-1; 12 nucleotides agree with TRBD2. The CDR3 has 19 amino acids. CDR1 and CDR2 from the germline V gene are SGHDN and FVKESK. V shed 2 bases, J shed 4 bases, and the junction held 12 bases outside the gene matches. The chain's CDR3 is CASSQKTSGGPRLYNEQFF. In DNA, the CDR3 is TGTGCCAGCAGCCAAAAGACTAGCGGGGGCCCTAGGCTGTACAATGAGCAGTTCTTC.

V usage is TRBV5-1 and J usage is TRBJ1-6; possible D gene TRBD1, 6 bases. Germline values: CDR1 SGHRS, CDR2 YFSETQ. The CDR3 has 13 amino acids. With 5 bases removed from V and 9 bases from J, the gap between germline ends came to 12 bases. CDR3: CASSRGGGSPLHF. As DNA, the CDR3 is TGCGCCAGCAGTCGTGGGGGCGGTTCACCCCTCCACTTT.

This clone was recorded once. This chain joins TRBV27 and TRBJ1-2; tentative D call: TRBD1 (6 bases). With 5 bases removed from V and 4 bases from J, the gap between germline ends came to 14 bases. Germline V gene lookup returns CDR1 MNHEY and CDR2 SMNVEV (reference sequence). The CDR3 spans 14 residues. The CDR3 DNA is TGTGCCAGCAGTGGCACCGGGACAACCTATGGCTACACCTTC. This codes for CASSGTGTTYGYTF.

The chain employs TRBV6-1 and TRBJ1-1; D remains ambiguous. The germline V gene has CDR1 MNHNS and CDR2 SASEGT. The CDR3 spans 12 residues. V was pared by 2 bases and J by 7 bases, with 8 bases between. CDR3 region: CASSEPGGEAFF. The DNA for the CDR3 is TGTGCCAGCAGTGAACCGGGTGGTGAAGCTTTCTTT.

V and J are TRBV2 and TRBJ2-7; tentatively, D is TRBD2 (7 bases). The CDR3 is 17 amino acids. Germline V gives CDR1 SNHLY, CDR2 FYNNEI. Trimming took off 5 bases at V and 7 bases at J, with 27 bases between the two ends. The CDR3: CASSPSGRGRAGREQYF. Here the CDR3 DNA reads TGTGCCAGCAGTCCTTCGGGTAGGGGGAGGGCCGGTAGAGAGCAGTACTTC.

The rearrangement links TRBV7-9 to TRBJ2-7; D possibly corresponds to TRBD2 (6 bases). Germline CDR1 SEHNR, CDR2 FQNEAQ (reference sequence). There are 15 residues in the CDR3. The V and J ends lost 1 base and 6 bases respectively, with 16 bases between them. In DNA form, the CDR3 reads TGTGCCAGCAGCTTAGTTCCGGGGGTTCGATCCGAGCAGTACTTC. Its protein product is CASSLVPGVRSEQYF.

This chain joins TRBV7-9 and TRBJ2-7, with 8 bases aligning to TRBD1. CDR1 and CDR2 from the germline V gene are SEHNR and FQNEAQ (reference sequence). CDR3 length equals 15 residues. V lost 5 bases, J lost 3 bases, and 9 bases stayed unmatched. The DNA of the CDR3 is TGTGCCAGCAGCCGTTGGCAGGGGGCTGGCTACGAGCAGTACTTC. Its translation: CASSRWQGAGYEQYF.

Worth noting for this clone: The conserved phenylalanine or tryptophan normally closing the CDR3 is absent here, so this likely arose from a read error. The limits of the CDR3 on the DNA are not certain, so only TCRdb's listed CDR3 is given. The rearrangement joins TRBV18 to TRBJ2-7; TRBD1 reflects the table's D call only, with no check against the DNA. The germline CDR1 and CDR2 sequences are KGHSH and LQKENI. The CDR3 has 13 residues if both end residues are counted. Here the CDR3 reads CASSARDSPPYNL.